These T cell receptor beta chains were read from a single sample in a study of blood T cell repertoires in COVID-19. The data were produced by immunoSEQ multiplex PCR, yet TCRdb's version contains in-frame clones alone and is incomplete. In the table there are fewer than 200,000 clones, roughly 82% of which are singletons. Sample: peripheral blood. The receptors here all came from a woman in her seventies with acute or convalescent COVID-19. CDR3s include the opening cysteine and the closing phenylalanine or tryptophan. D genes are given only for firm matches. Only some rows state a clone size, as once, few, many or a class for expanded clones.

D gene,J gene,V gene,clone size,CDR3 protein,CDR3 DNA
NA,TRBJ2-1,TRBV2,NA,CASSPHKGYYNEQFF,TGTGCCAGCAGTCCCCACAAGGGGTATTACAATGAGCAGTTCTTC
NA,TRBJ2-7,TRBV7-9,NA,CASSLAQGLVYF,TGTGCCAGCAGCTTAGCGCAGGGGCTGGTTTACTTC
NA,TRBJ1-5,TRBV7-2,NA,CASSFGYSNQPQHF,TGTGCCAGCAGCTTCGGTTATAGCAATCAGCCCCAGCATTTT
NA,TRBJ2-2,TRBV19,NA,CASSIGFRGAGELFF,TGTGCCAGTAGTATAGGCTTCAGGGGCGCGGGGGAGCTGTTTTTT
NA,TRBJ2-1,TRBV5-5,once,CASSLGTPLGNEQFF,TGTGCCAGCAGCTTAGGGACACCCCTGGGCAATGAGCAGTTCTTC
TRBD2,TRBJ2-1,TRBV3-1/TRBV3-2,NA,CASSPIRTSGTEQFF,TGTGCCAGCAGCCCCATACGGACTAGCGGGACCGAGCAGTTCTTC
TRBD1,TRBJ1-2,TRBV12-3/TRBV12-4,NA,CASSQGGDGYTF,TGTGCCAGCAGCCAGGGGGGAGATGGCTACACCTTC
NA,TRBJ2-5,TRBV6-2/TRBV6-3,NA,CASSYLSRGETQYF,TGTGCCAGCAGTTACCTCAGCCGGGGGGAGACCCAGTACTTC
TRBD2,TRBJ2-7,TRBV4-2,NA,CASSQSTKAGVSYEQYF,TGTGCCAGCAGCCAGTCTACTAAAGCGGGGGTCTCCTACGAGCAGTACTTC
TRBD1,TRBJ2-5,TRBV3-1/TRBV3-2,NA,CASSQVGQGQETQYF,TGTGCCAGCAGCCAAGTGGGACAGGGCCAAGAGACCCAGTACTTC
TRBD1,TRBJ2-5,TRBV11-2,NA,CASSLGPSGTGVADQYF,TGTGCCAGCAGCTTAGGCCCCTCCGGGACAGGGGTTGCTGACCAGTACTTC
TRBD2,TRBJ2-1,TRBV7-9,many,CASSLKLRLAGVINEQFF,TGTGCCAGCAGCCTAAAACTTAGACTAGCGGGAGTCATCAATGAGCAGTTCTTC
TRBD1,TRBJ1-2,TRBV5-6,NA,CASSWTGTAQGSYGYTF,TGTGCCAGCAGCTGGACAGGGACAGCGCAGGGGAGCTATGGCTACACCTTC
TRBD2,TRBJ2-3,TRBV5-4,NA,CASSPGLAGLERDTQYF,TGTGCCAGCAGCCCGGGACTAGCGGGGTTGGAAAGGGATACGCAGTATTTT
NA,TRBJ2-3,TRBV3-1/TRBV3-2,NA,CASSQDLGRNTQYF,TGTGCCAGCAGCCAAGATTTGGGGAGGAATACGCAGTATTTT
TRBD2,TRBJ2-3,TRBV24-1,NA,CATLAGGTHTQYF,TGTGCCACCTTAGCGGGCGGGACCCATACGCAGTATTTT
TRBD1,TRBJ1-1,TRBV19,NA,CASSKTRDRSNTEAFF,TGTGCCAGTAGTAAAACCCGGGACAGGTCGAACACTGAAGCTTTCTTT
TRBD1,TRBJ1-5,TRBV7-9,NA,CASSAWQGAGSQPQHF,TGTGCCAGCAGCGCCTGGCAGGGGGCCGGGAGTCAGCCCCAGCATTTT
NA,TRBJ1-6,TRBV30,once,CAWSVQGSPLHF,TGTGCCTGGAGTGTCCAGGGATCACCCCTCCACTTT
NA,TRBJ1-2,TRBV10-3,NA,CAISDLQNGYTF,TGTGCCATCAGTGATCTACAGAATGGCTACACCTTC
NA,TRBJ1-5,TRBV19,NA,CASSIPGSNQPQHF,TGTGCCAGTAGTATCCCGGGTTCCAATCAGCCCCAGCATTTT
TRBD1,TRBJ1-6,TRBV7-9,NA,CASSQGTGSSYNSPLHF,TGTGCCAGCAGCCAAGGGACAGGGAGCTCCTATAATTCACCCCTCCACTTT
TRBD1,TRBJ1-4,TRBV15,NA,CATSRDVVRQGLGRLFF,TGTGCCACCAGCAGAGATGTGGTGAGACAGGGATTAGGGAGACTGTTTTTT
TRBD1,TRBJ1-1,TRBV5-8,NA,CASSFARGQTEAFF,TGTGCCAGCAGCTTCGCCAGGGGGCAAACTGAAGCTTTCTTT
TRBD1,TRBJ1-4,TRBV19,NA,CASSIKPLSRFQGAEGKLFF,TGTGCCAGTAGTATAAAGCCCCTTTCACGTTTCCAGGGGGCGGAAGGAAAACTGTTTTTT
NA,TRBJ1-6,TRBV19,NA,CASSSRPGGENSPLHF,TGTGCCAGTAGTAGCCGCCCGGGAGGTGAAAATTCACCCCTCCACTTT
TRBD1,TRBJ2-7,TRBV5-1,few,CASSLGQGAYEQYF,TGCGCCAGCAGCTTGGGACAGGGGGCCTACGAGCAGTACTTC
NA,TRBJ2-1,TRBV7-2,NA,CASSKEAEQFF,TGTGCCAGCAGCAAAGAGGCTGAGCAGTTCTTC
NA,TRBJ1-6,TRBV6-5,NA,CASSYFGRNSPLHF,TGTGCCAGCAGTTACTTTGGGAGGAATTCACCCCTCCACTTT
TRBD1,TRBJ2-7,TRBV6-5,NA,CASSYTDRESYEQYF,TGTGCCAGCAGTTACACAGACAGGGAGAGCTACGAGCAGTACTTC
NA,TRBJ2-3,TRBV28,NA,CASSLEGSTDTQYF,TGTGCCAGCAGTTTAGAGGGAAGCACAGATACGCAGTATTTT
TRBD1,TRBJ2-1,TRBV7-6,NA,CASSPRRQGSPEQFF,TGTGCCAGCAGCCCAAGAAGACAGGGGTCGCCCGAGCAGTTCTTC
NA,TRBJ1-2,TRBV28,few,CARPRASNYGYTF,TGTGCCAGGCCTAGAGCCTCTAACTATGGCTACACCTTC
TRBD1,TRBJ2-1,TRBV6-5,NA,CASSYQGATDNEQFF,TGTGCCAGCAGTTACCAGGGGGCTACTGACAATGAGCAGTTCTTC
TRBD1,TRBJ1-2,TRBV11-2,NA,CASSSRRTGGYGYTF,TGTGCCAGCAGCTCCCGCAGAACAGGGGGCTATGGCTACACCTTC
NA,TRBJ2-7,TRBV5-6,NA,CASSEGPTRRVTYEQYF,TGTGCCAGCAGCGAAGGACCCACTCGGCGGGTAACCTACGAGCAGTACTTC